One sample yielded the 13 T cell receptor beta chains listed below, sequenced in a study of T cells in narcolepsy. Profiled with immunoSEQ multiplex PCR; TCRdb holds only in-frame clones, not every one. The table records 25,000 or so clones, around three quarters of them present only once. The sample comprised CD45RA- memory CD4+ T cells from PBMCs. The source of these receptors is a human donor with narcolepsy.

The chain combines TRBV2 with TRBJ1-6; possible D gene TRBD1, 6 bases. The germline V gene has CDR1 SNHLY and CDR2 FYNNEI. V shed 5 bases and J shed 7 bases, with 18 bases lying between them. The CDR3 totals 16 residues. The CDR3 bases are TGTGCCAGCAGTTTAGGACAGCTCCTAAAAAATTCACCCCTCCACTTT. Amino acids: CASSLGQLLKNSPLHF.

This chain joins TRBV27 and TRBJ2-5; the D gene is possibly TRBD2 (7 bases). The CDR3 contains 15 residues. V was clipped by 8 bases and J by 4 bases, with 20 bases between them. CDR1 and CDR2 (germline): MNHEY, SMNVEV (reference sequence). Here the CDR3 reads CASQQGGGPRETQYF. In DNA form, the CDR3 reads TGTGCCAGCCAACAAGGGGGGGGTCCCAGAGAGACCCAGTACTTC.

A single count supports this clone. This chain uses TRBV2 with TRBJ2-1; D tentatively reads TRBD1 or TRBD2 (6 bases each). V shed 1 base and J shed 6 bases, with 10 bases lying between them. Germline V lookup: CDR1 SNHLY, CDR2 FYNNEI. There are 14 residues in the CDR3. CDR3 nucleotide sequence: TGTGCCAGCAGTGAAGAACAGGGAGGCAATGAGCAGTTCTTC. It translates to CASSEEQGGNEQFF.

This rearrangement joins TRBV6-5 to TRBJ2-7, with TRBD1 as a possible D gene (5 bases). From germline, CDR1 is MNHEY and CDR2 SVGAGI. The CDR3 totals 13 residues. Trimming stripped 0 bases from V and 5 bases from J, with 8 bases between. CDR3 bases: TGTGCCAGCAGTTACTCTGGCAGGGACGAGCAGTACTTC. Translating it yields CASSYSGRDEQYF.

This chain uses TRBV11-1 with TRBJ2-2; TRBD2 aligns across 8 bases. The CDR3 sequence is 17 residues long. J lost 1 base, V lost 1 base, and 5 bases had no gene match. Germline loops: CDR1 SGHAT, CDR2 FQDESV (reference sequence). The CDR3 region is CASSLGRAGVNTGELFF. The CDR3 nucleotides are TGTGCCAGCAGCTTAGGACGAGCGGGGGTGAACACCGGGGAGCTGTTTTTT.

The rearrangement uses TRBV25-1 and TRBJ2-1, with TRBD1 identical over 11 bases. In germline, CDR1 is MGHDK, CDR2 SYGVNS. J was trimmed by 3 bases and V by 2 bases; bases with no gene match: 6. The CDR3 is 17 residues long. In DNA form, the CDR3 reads TGTGCCAGCAGTGAAGGGGACAGGGGGTTGCACTACAATGAGCAGTTCTTC. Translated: CASSEGDRGLHYNEQFF.

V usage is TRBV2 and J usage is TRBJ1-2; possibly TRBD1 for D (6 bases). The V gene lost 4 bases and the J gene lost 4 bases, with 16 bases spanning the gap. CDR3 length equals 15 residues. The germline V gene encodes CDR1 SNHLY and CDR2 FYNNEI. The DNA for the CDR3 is TGTGCCAGCAGTGGAAGGGCAGGGGCCCCCTATGGCTACACCTTC. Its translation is CASSGRAGAPYGYTF.

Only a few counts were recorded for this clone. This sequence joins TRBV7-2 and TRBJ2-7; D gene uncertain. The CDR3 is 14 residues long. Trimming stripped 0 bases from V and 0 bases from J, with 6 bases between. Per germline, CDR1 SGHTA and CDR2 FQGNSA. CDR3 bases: TGTGCCAGCAGCTTAGCGCGCAACTCCTACGAGCAGTACTTC. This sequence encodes CASSLARNSYEQYF.

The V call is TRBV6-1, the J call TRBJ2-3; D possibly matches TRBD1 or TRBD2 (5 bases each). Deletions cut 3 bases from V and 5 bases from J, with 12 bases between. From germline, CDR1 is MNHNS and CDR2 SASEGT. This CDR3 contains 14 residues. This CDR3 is CASSDRGREDTQYF. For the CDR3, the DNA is TGTGCCAGCAGTGATCGGGGCAGGGAAGATACGCAGTATTTT.

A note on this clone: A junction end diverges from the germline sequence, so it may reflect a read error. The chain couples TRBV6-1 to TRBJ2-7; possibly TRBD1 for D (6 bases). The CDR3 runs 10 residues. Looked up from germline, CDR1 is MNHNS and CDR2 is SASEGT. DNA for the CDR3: TGTGCCAGCAGTGAAGTCACAGGGCAATTC. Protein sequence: CASSEVTGQF.

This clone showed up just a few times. The CDR3 nucleotides read TGCAGCGTTGAAGAGCCGCGAAACACCATATATTTT. Protein sequence: CSVEEPRNTIYF. The chain couples TRBV29-1 to TRBJ1-3, with no clear D. Between the trimmed V and J ends, which lost 0 bases and 5 bases, there was a span of 5 bases. Germline V CDR1 and CDR2: SQVTM, ANQGSEA. The CDR3 is 12 residues long.

The CDR3 sequence is CASSSGTANTGELFF. CDR3 nucleotide sequence: TGTGCCAGCAGCTCCGGGACAGCGAACACCGGGGAGCTGTTTTTT. The chain links TRBV7-7 to TRBJ2-2, with 7 positions matching TRBD1. CDR1 and CDR2 (germline): SSHAT, FNYEAQ (reference sequence). V gave up 4 bases and J gave up 0 bases; unmatched junction bases: 2. This CDR3 is 15 amino acids long.

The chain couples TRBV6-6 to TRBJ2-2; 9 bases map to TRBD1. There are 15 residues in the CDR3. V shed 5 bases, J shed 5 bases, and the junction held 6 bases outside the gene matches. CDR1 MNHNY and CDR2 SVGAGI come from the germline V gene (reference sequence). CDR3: CASSLDRGRTGELFF. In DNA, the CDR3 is TGTGCCAGCAGTCTGGACAGGGGAAGGACCGGGGAGCTGTTTTTT.